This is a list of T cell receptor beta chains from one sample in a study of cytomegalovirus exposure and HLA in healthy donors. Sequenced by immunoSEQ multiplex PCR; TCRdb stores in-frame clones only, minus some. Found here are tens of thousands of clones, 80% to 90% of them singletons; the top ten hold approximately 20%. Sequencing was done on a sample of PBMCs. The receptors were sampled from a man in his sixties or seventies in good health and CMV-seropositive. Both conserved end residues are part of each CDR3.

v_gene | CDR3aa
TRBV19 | CASRDSLYGYTF
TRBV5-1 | CASSFTERLAGYNEQFF
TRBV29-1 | CSGGGSTDTQYF
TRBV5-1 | CASSYGQGQETQYF
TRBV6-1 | CASTAREQGAGEQFF
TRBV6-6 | CASSDDSPRTLHF
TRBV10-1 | CASSDGSAQETQYF
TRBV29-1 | CSSEGEGSYNEQFF
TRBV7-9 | CASRGDGDSGNTIYF
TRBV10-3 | CAISGTSEETQYF
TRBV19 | CASTRFESSNQPQHF
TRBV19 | CASKPGQASYEQYF
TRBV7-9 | CASSSDRANEKLFF
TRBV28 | CASSLTGTYEQYF
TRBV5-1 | CASSFGESTDTQYF
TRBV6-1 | CASSEPGGGQPQHF
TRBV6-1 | CASSEAWGRTNTEAFF
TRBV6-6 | CASSYKLAGASYEQYF
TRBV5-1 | CASSLRGQYTEAFF
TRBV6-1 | CASSDRQGVVETQYF
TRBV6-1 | CASSEARQINYGYTF
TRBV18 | CASSTGTGVNYGYTF
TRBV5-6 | CASSNRGRNGYTF
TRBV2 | CASRHRTSGGTDTQYF
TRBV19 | CASKSGGGWDIQYF
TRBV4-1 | CASSQPVIHEQFF
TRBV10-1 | CASSDPWQGSEQFF
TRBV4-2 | CASSRTRIVGLSATNEKLFF
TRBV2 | CASTGVSNTEAFF
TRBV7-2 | CASSLGTTYGYTF
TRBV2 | CASSELSTGELFF
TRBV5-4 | CASSLDRAIITEAFF
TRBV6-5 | CASIWRETTHNEQFF
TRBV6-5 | CASSYQQGWGTEAFF
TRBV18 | CASSPDFTDTQYF
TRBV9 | CASSVGAGSEQETQYF
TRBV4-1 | CASSQGGGYETQYF
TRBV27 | CASSPGPGRASSGANVLTF
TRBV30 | CAWSELAGYEQYF
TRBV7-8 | CASSPNAAGGVSEQFF
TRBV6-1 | CASNTGYTGELFF
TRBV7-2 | CASSLRSGRGFYNEQFF
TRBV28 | CASSLVGQGRHTGELFF
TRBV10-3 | CAIGLAGVGEQYF
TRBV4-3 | CASSQGTGNYGYTF
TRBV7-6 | CASSATGAYEQYF
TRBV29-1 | CSGRTIGTQYF
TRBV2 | CASSLDRISTDTQYF